The 9 T cell receptor beta chains below all came from one sample that was sequenced in a study of T cell responses to AZD1222 COVID-19 vaccine. The method was immunoSEQ multiplex PCR; TCRdb's version includes in-frame clones alone and lacks a portion of them. The sample yields roughly 120,000 clones, roughly 88% seen once. This specimen was peripheral blood, taken on day 0 of AZD1222 vaccination. These receptors originate from an adult in good health.

This rearrangement joins TRBV4-3 to TRBJ2-7, with 11 bases lining up with TRBD1. The V gene end was trimmed by 0 bases and the J gene end by 6 bases; junction bases not matched to a gene: 7. The CDR3 length is 16 residues. Germline V CDR1 and CDR2: LGHNA, YSLEER. The CDR3 here is CASSQDGTGGTGEQYF. The CDR3 region has the DNA TGCGCCAGCAGCCAAGACGGGACAGGGGGAACAGGCGAGCAGTACTTC.

This clone was detected a few times. J is TRBJ2-6 and V is TRBV6-4; D gene unclear. V was shortened by 4 bases and J by 0 bases, with 10 bases between the two germline ends. The V gene's germline CDR1 is MRHNA and CDR2 SNTAGT. The CDR3 totals 16 residues. CDR3 sequence reads: CASSGSLDSGANVLTF. CDR3 DNA sequence: TGTGCCAGCAGTGGCTCTTTAGACTCTGGGGCCAACGTCCTGACTTTC.

This clone was seen a few times. V usage is TRBV10-3 and J usage is TRBJ2-7; a weak D match, TRBD1 (6 bases). The CDR3 consists of 14 residues. Trimming pared 2 bases from V and 7 bases from J, leaving 15 bases between. Germline-derived CDR1 and CDR2 are ENHRY and SYGVKD. This CDR3 is CAISEGGSRSEQYF. CDR3 coding DNA: TGTGCCATCAGTGAGGGGGGCTCGCGTTCGGAGCAGTACTTC.

The rearrangement links TRBV28 to TRBJ1-5; 10 nucleotides align to TRBD1. This CDR3 is built from 17 residues. J gave up 3 bases and V 3 bases, and 8 bases lay outside the gene matches. Germline CDR1 MDHEN, CDR2 SYDVKM. CDR3 protein: CASSFPGTGAINQPQHF. As DNA, the CDR3 is TGTGCCAGCAGTTTCCCCGGGACAGGGGCTATCAATCAGCCCCAGCATTTT.

The J gene is TRBJ2-5, the V gene TRBV9, with a weak D call TRBD2 (7 bases). V lost 3 bases, J lost 5 bases, and 20 bases lay in between. The germline CDR1 and CDR2 sequences are SGDLS and YYNGEE. The CDR3 runs to 16 residues. In nucleotides, the CDR3 is TGTGCCAGCAGCGCCCACCTAGCCGGGGGGCTTGAGACCCAGTACTTC. It encodes CASSAHLAGGLETQYF.

This chain connects TRBV18 to TRBJ2-3; D ambiguous. With 6 bases removed from V and 2 bases from J, the gap between germline ends came to 3 bases. Germline CDR1 KGHSH, CDR2 LQKENI. This CDR3 spans 11 amino acids. The chain's CDR3 is CASSSTDTQYF. The CDR3 nucleotides are TGTGCCAGCTCTTCCACAGATACGCAGTATTTT. Using reference TRBV18 and TRBJ2-3 for the parts outside the CDR3, the full variable domain is NAGVMQNPRHLVRRRGQEARLRCSPMKGHSHVYWYRQLPEEGLKFMVYLQKENIIDESGMPKERFSAEFPKEGPSILRIQQVVRGDSAAYFCASSSTDTQYFGPGTRLTVL.

The V gene is TRBV24-1, the J gene TRBJ2-1; a weak D match, TRBD2 (7 bases). Germline V gives CDR1 KGHDR, CDR2 SFDVKD. The CDR3 covers 15 residues. Between the trimmed V and J ends, which lost 4 bases and 4 bases, there was a span of 13 bases. The CDR3 region has the DNA TGTGCCACCAGTGAGCCCGGGGGGCCTTACAATGAGCAGTTCTTC. This codes for CATSEPGGPYNEQFF.

The table lists this clone with a few counts. CDR3 loop: CASSGEGQGETQYF. DNA of the CDR3: TGTGCCAGCAGCGGAGAGGGACAGGGTGAGACCCAGTACTTC. The rearrangement uses TRBV7-9 and TRBJ2-5, with 9 bases that match TRBD1. J lost 5 bases, V lost 5 bases, and 6 bases had no gene match. This CDR3 spans 14 amino acids. The germline CDR1 and CDR2 sequences are SEHNR and FQNEAQ (reference sequence).

This sequence joins TRBV11-3 and TRBJ2-1; a possible D gene is TRBD2 (6 bases). This CDR3 is 12 amino acids long. Germline V gene lookup returns CDR1 SGHNT and CDR2 YENEEA. Trimming took 8 bases from V and 10 from J, leaving 15 bases between them. Here the CDR3 DNA reads TGTGCCAGCCGGAGGGGAGCGGAGGAGCAGTTCTTC. Residues: CASRRGAEEQFF.